This section outlines one TCR beta chain sequence together with its context. What it recognizes is unknown. This entry is derived from a study of response to subunit inactivated influenza vaccine. Study-wide points: It was suggested by the authors that few new T cells are recruited by each seasonal influenza vaccination.

Germline V CDR1 and CDR2: SGHAT, FQNNGV. The CDR3 spans 14 residues. V gave up 1 base and J gave up 1 base, with 7 bases separating them. In TCRdb, the RT-PCR reads were re-called with MiXCR into one record per CDR3 protein. The sample consists of around 790,000 distinct CDR3 sequences, 21% of them appearing once. The input for sequencing was PBMCs from blood, taken more than 4 days after vaccination. The origin of this receptor is a man aged 45 to 65 who received an inactivated influenza vaccine. This sequence joins TRBV11-2 and TRBJ1-1; no definite D call. The CDR3 DNA is TGTGCCAGCAGCTTAGTCGACGGGAACACTGAAGCTTTCTTT. Amino acid sequence: CASSLVDGNTEAFF. Complete variable domain (other parts from reference TRBV11-2 and TRBJ1-1): EAGVAQSPRYKIIEKRQSVAFWCNPISGHATLYWYQQILGQGPKLLIQFQNNGVVDDSQLPKDRFSAERLKGVDSTLKIQPAKLEDSAVYLCASSLVDGNTEAFFGQGTRLTVV.